These 7 T cell receptor beta chains originate from one sample sequenced in a study of T-cell reconstitution after alpha-beta-depleted transplantation in children. Construction of the TCRbeta library involved unique molecular identifiers. Using its own MiXCR run on the PCR reads, TCRdb lists one record per CDR3 protein. The profile shows 450,000 to 550,000 distinct CDR3 sequences, more than 9.5% of them singletons. The sample in question was PBMCs, mostly from graft donor cells, obtained 180 days after TCRalphabeta/CD19-depleted stem cell transplant. All receptors derive from a female patient aged 2-10 years who had a stem cell transplant for aplastic anemia, so the T cells may come from the graft donor.

The chain combines TRBV29-1 with TRBJ1-1; TRBD1 might be the D (6 bases). Trimming removed 2 bases at V and 4 bases at J, with 11 bases between. CDR3 length: 13 residues. Germline lookup yields CDR1 SQVTM and CDR2 ANQGSEA. This CDR3 is CSVERGFGTEAFF. In nucleotides, the CDR3 is TGCAGCGTTGAAAGGGGGTTTGGCACTGAAGCTTTCTTT.

This clonotype was found a few times. V and J are TRBV12-3 or TRBV12-4 and TRBJ1-1; no firm D call. The CDR3 is made up of 13 amino acids. The V and J ends lost 7 bases and 3 bases respectively, with 12 bases between them. The CDR3 region has the DNA TGTGCCAGCATCCCTGGGGTGGACACTGAAGCTTTCTTT. It encodes CASIPGVDTEAFF.

This clonotype has only a few counts. This chain connects TRBV18 to TRBJ2-1, with TRBD1 matching 9 bases. V lost 1 base to trimming and J lost 5 bases; unmatched junction nucleotides: 3. This CDR3 has 15 residues. CDR1 is KGHSH and CDR2 is LQKENI in the germline V gene. In DNA form, the CDR3 reads TGTGCCAGCTCACCACGCGACAGGGGGGACAATGAGCAGTTCTTC. It is translated as CASSPRDRGDNEQFF.

The V and J genes are TRBV11-2 and TRBJ2-6, with D possibly matching TRBD1 (7 bases). The CDR3 has 18 residues. V was pared by 5 bases and J by 1 base, with 18 bases between. CDR1 is SGHAT, CDR2 FQNNGV, per germline. The CDR3 region is CASSALGGGFSGANVLTF. In nucleotides, the CDR3 is TGTGCCAGCAGCGCACTAGGAGGGGGCTTTTCTGGGGCCAACGTCCTGACTTTC. Together with reference TRBV11-2 and TRBJ2-6, the CDR3 gives the full variable domain: EAGVAQSPRYKIIEKRQSVAFWCNPISGHATLYWYQQILGQGPKLLIQFQNNGVVDDSQLPKDRFSAERLKGVDSTLKIQPAKLEDSAVYLCASSALGGGFSGANVLTFGAGSRLTVL.

The V and J genes are TRBV28 and TRBJ2-3, with 12 bases that match TRBD2. The germline V gene has CDR1 MDHEN and CDR2 SYDVKM. The CDR3 sequence is 17 residues long. J lost 8 bases, V lost 2 bases, and 11 bases had no gene match. The CDR3 coding sequence is TGTGCCAGCAGTTTACCCGGACTAGCGGGATCCCAAATTACGCAGTATTTT. Translation gives CASSLPGLAGSQITQYF.

This clonotype has more than one count but fewer than ten. The rearrangement uses TRBV7-2 and TRBJ1-3; D gene unclear. The CDR3 sequence is 16 residues long. Trimming shortened V by 5 bases and J by 4 bases, and 18 bases separated the two germline ends. In germline, CDR1 is SGHTA, CDR2 FQGNSA. CDR3 coding DNA: TGTGCCAGCAGCCTCTGGACGGCTTTCCCGGGAAACACCATATATTTT. Protein product: CASSLWTAFPGNTIYF.

This clonotype has more than one count but fewer than ten. The V and J genes are TRBV20-1 and TRBJ2-2, with a possible D match to TRBD1 (5 bases). The CDR3 loop spans 13 amino acids. Germline V gene data show CDR1 as DFQATT and CDR2 as SNEGSKA (reference sequence). Trimming stripped 0 bases from V and 5 bases from J, with 7 bases between. The chain's CDR3 is CSARDSGTGELFF. The CDR3 bases are TGCAGTGCTAGAGATTCAGGGACCGGGGAGCTGTTTTTT.